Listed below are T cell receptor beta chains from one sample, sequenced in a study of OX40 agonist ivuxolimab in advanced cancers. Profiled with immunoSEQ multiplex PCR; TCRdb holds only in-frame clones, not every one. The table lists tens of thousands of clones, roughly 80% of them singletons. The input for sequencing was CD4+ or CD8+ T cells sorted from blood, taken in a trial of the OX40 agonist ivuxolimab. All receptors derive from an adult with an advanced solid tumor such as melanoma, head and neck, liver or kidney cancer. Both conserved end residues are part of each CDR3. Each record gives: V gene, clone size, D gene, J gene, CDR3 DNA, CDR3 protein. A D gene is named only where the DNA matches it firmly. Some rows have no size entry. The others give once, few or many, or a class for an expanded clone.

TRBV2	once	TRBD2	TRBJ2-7	TGTGCCAGCAGTGCCGGGACTAGCGGGACGGGCGAGCAGTACTTC	CASSAGTSGTGEQYF
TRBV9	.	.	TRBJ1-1	TGTGCCAGCAGCGTAGCACTGAACACTGAAGCTTTCTTT	CASSVALNTEAFF
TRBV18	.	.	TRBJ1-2	TGTGCCAGCTCACCGGGGGAGAACTATGGCTACACCTTC	CASSPGENYGYTF
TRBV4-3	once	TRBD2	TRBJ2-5	TGCGCCAGCAGCCAGCAACTAGCGGGAGAGACCCAGTACTTC	CASSQQLAGETQYF
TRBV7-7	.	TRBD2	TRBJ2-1	TGTGCTAGCAGCTTAGCGGCTAGCGGGAGTAATGAGCAGTTCTTC	CASSLAASGSNEQFF
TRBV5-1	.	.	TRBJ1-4	TGCGCCAGCAGCTCCAGTTGGGCGAGGGAAAAACTGTTTTTT	CASSSSWAREKLFF
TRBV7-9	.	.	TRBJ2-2	TGTGCCAGCAGCCCGCACACCGGGGAGCTGTTTTTT	CASSPHTGELFF
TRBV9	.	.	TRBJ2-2	TGTGCCAGCAGCGTAACAGCTTATACGAACACCGGGGAGCTGTTTTTT	CASSVTAYTNTGELFF
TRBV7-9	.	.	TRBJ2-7	TGTGCCAGCAGCTTAGGGGCTCCTATCGGCGTAGGTTCCTACGAGCAGTACTTC	CASSLGAPIGVGSYEQYF
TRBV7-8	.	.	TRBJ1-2	TGTGCCAGCAGCCCCTTAACAGGGCCTCTTGGCTACACCTTC	CASSPLTGPLGYTF
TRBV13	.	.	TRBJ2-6	TGTGCCAGCAGTATAGGGGGCTCTGGGGCCAACGTCCTGACTTTC	CASSIGGSGANVLTF
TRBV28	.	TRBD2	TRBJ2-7	TGTGCCAGCAGGCGTGGGGGGGGTCGCTACGAGCAGTACTTC	CASRRGGGRYEQYF
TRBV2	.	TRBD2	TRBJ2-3	TGTGCCAGCAGTGAAACTAGCGGGAGGGCCGGAGATACGCAGTATTTT	CASSETSGRAGDTQYF
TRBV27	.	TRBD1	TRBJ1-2	TGTGCCAGCAGCCCGAAGGGGGCTGGCTATGGCTACACCTTC	CASSPKGAGYGYTF
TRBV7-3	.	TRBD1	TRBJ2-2	TGTGCCAGCAGCCCACGACCCGTGACAGGGGGCCTAAACACCGGGGAGCTGTTTTTT	CASSPRPVTGGLNTGELFF
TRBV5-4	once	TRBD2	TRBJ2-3	TGTGCCAGCAGTCCGGGACTAGCGGGAGACACAGATACGCAGTATTTT	CASSPGLAGDTDTQYF
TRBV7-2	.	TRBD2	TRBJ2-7	TGTGCCAGCAGCCTACCCGGACTAGCGGGATTCTACGAGCAGTACTTC	CASSLPGLAGFYEQYF
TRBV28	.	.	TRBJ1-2	TGTGCCAGCAGAGGGGCTGGAGCTGTTGGCTACACCTTC	CASRGAGAVGYTF
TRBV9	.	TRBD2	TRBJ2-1	TGTGCCAGCAGGGGGAGCGGGACCTCCTACAATGAGCAGTTCTTC	CASRGSGTSYNEQFF
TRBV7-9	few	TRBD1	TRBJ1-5	TGTGCCAGCAGCCGACAGGGGAACAATCAGCCCCAGCATTTT	CASSRQGNNQPQHF
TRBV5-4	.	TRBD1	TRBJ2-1	TGTGCCAGCAGCTTGGAGGGGGCCTTTTACAATGAGCAGTTCTTC	CASSLEGAFYNEQFF
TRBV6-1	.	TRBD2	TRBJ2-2	TGTGCCAGCAGTGGAGGGACTAGCGGGACTCCCGGGGAGCTGTTTTTT	CASSGGTSGTPGELFF
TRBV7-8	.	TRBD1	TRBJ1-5	TGTGCCAGCAGCTCTCGACAGGGTGACAATAGCAATCAGCCCCAGCATTTT	CASSSRQGDNSNQPQHF
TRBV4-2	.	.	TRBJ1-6	TGTGCCAGCAGCGAGGAGAAAGGGGCATTCTATAATTCACCCCTCCACTTT	CASSEEKGAFYNSPLHF
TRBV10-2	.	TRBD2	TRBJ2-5	TGCGCCAGCAGTGAAAGGACTAGCGGTGCTTATCAAGAGACCCAGTACTTC	CASSERTSGAYQETQYF
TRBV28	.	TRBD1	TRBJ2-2	TGTGCCAGCAGTTTAGGGCAGGGGGCAATCGGAAGGGAGCTGTTTTTT	CASSLGQGAIGRELFF